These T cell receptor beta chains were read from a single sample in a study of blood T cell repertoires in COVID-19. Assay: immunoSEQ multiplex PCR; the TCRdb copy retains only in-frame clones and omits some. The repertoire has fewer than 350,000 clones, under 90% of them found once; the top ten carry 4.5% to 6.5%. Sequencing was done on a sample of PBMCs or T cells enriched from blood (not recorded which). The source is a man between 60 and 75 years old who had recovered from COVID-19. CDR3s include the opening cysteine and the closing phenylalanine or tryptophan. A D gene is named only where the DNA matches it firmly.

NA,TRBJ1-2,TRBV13,CASSLTAGAYGYTF
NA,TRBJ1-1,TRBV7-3,CASSLRPGNTEAFF
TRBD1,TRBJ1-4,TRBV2,CASQLQGAGEKLFF
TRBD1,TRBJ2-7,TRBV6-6,CASSQPGTGVGLYEQYF
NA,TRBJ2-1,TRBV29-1,CSHFTYNEQFF
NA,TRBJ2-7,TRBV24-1,CATSGRGSYEQYF
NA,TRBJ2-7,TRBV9,CASSGNRASGYEQYF
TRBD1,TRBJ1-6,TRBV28,CASSIPPIRGRGSPLHF
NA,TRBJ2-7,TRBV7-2,CASSPSRGAFNSYEQYF
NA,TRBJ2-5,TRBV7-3,CASSLSGSPQETQYF
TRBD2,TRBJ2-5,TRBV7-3,CASSSRGGVQETQYF
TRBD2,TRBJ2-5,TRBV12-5,CASGLVAGGHQETQYF
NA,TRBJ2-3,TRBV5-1,CASSLAQGSSTDTQYF
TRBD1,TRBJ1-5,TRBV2,CASRGQRYSNQPQHF
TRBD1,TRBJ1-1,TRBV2,CASRRQGATEAFF
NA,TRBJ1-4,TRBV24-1,CATSGKGFGEKLFF
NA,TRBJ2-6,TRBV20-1,CSASLGLVGANVLTF
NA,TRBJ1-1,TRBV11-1,CASSFVFSGEAFF
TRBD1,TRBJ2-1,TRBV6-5,CASSYTDRPYNEQFF
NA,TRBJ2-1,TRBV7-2,CASRKNGVFSGNEQFF
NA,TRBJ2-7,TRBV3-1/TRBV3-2,CASSQASSVVYEQYF
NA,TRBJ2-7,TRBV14,CASSQGRAYEQYF
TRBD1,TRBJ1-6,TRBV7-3,CASSLRTGDGSPLHF
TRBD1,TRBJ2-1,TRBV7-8,CASSRRQGSYNEQFF
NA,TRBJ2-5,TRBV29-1,CSASTETQYF
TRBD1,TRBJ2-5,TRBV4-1,CASSQPRQGVTQYF
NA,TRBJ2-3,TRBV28,CASSFKGSASTDTQYF
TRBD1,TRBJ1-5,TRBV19,CASRKQTGQGTNSNQPQHF
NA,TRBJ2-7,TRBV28,CASLGGAAYEQYF
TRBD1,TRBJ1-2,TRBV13,CASSLGLSATGRLDYGYTF
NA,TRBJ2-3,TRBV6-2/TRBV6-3,CASSWSADTQYF
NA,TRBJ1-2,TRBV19,CASSVRDITFYGYTF
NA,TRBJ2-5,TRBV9,CASSPQLDRETQYF
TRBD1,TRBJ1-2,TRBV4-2,CASSQIPGTATANYGYTF
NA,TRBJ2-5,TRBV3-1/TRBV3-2,CASSPPGETQYF
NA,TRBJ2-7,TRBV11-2,CASSLGGIITYEQYF
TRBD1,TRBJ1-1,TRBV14,CASSQAGTGVRYTEAFF
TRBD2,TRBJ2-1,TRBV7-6,CASSSSPAGGYNEQFF
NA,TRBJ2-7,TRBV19,CASTRQGDLGEQYF
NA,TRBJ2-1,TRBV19,CASSMRDSSYNEQFF
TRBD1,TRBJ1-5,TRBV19,CASSTGGQVRNQPQHF
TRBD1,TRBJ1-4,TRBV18,CASSPPQGGTNEKLFF
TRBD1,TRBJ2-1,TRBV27,CASRTVGTGGGNEQFF
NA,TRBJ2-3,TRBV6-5,CASRRTGSDTQYF
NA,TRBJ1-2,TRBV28,CASSLQGNGYTF
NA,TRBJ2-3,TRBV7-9,CASSPLTADTQYF
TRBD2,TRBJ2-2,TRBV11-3,CASSLGLAAGELFF
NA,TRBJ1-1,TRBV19,CASRDRPNTEAFF
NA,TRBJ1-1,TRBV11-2,CASSFPPGQFEAFF
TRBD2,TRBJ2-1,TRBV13,CASSPRTSGHEQFF
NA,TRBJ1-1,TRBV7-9,CASSFPRGNEAFF
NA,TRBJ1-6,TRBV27,CASSLSSLGQESPLHF
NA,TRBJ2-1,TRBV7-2,CASSLADWRGYNEQFF